The next 13 T cell receptor beta chains were all read from a single sample in a study of tumor and adjacent non-tumor tissue in lung cancer. TCRbeta libraries were built with three rounds of nested PCR, modified from ARM-PCR. A single record per CDR3 protein comes from TCRdb applying MiXCR to the multiplex PCR reads. The repertoire holds 50,000 to 60,000 distinct CDR3 sequences, 74% seen once, with roughly 25% in the top ten. The template was RNA from unsorted bulk tissue. Distant lung tissue was collected more than 3 cm away from the tumor edge. Sequencing input: distant non-tumor lung tissue. Receptor source: a woman aged 60-75 years with non-small cell lung cancer.

This clonotype has ten or more counts. The chain uses TRBV6-2 or TRBV6-3 and TRBJ2-1; the D gene is possibly TRBD2 (6 bases). The V and J ends lost 5 bases and 8 bases respectively, with 19 bases between them. This CDR3 has 15 residues. CDR1 is MNHEY, CDR2 SVGEGT, per germline. DNA for the CDR3: TGTGCCAGCAGTCCCATTGGCGCGGGGCTCGATGAGCAGTTCTTC. Amino acid sequence: CASSPIGAGLDEQFF.

The J gene is TRBJ2-7, the V gene TRBV10-1; 7 bases map to TRBD2. The CDR3 extends over 13 amino acids. Germline assignment: CDR1 WNHNN and CDR2 SYGVQD (reference sequence). With V trimmed by 5 bases and J by 6 bases, 7 bases remained unmatched. CDR3 bases: TGCGCCAGCAGTTGCGGGGGAAATGGCGAGCAGTACTTC. Amino acids: CASSCGGNGEQYF.

Note on this clonotype: One junction end disagrees with the germline gene, perhaps due to a read error. V and J are TRBV6-1 and TRBJ2-3; perhaps TRBD2 as D (7 bases). The germline gives CDR1 MNHNS, CDR2 SASEGT. There are 16 residues in the CDR3. The CDR3 here is CVSCAYREGGTDTQYF. The CDR3 DNA follows: TGTGTCAGCTGTGCATACAGGGAGGGAGGAACAGATACGCAGTATTTT.

Only a few counts were recorded for this clonotype. The CDR3 sequence is CASSLVGTSSPYEQYF. CDR3 in DNA: TGTGCCAGCAGCTTAGTCGGGACTAGTAGTCCCTACGAGCAGTACTTC. V is TRBV11-2 and J is TRBJ2-7; 8 positions match TRBD2. The CDR3 loop spans 16 amino acids. Trimming at V came to 1 base and at J to 2 bases, leaving 7 bases not matched to a gene. Germline loops: CDR1 SGHAT, CDR2 FQNNGV.

For this clonotype: A junction end diverges from the germline sequence, so it may reflect a read error. V gene TRBV4-2 combines with J gene TRBJ2-3; 7 bases fit TRBD1. The CDR3 covers 14 residues. The germline gives CDR1 LGHNA, CDR2 YNFKEQ. The DNA of the CDR3 is TGTGCCGGCAGCCAGGGACAGCACACAGATGCGCAGTATTTT. It specifies CAGSQGQHTDAQYF.

A word on this clonotype: A junction boundary mismatches the germline segment, possibly from a read error. The CDR3 nucleotides are TGCAGCGTCCCCCTGGTAGCTCAAGAGATCCAGTACTTC. This encodes CSVPLVAQEIQYF. V is TRBV29-1 and J is TRBJ2-5, with D hard to call. CDR1 is SQVTM and CDR2 is ANQGSEA in the germline V gene. The length of the CDR3 is 13 residues. The entire variable domain, with the rest obtained from reference TRBV29-1 and TRBJ2-5, is as follows: SAVISQKPSRDICQRGTSLTIQCQVDSQVTMMFWYRQQPGQSLTLIATANQGSEATYESGFVIDKFPISRPNLTFSTLTVSNMSPEDSSIYLCSVPLVAQEIQYFGPGTRLLVL.

Points on this clonotype: Compared with germline, one end of the junction differs, possibly owing to a read error. The chain carries TRBV4-3 and TRBJ1-6, with D possibly being TRBD1 (6 bases). The germline V gene has CDR1 LGHNA and CDR2 YSLEER. The CDR3 has 15 residues. The chain's CDR3 is CGSSQRKGENSLLHF. The CDR3 nucleotides are TGCGGCAGCAGCCAGCGAAAGGGGGAGAATTCACTCCTCCACTTT.

In its sample, this clonotype was seen once. An end of the junction differs from the germline gene, which may be a read error. The chain combines TRBV18 with TRBJ2-5; weak D call: TRBD1 (5 bases). The germline CDR1 and CDR2 sequences are KGHSH and LQKENI. The CDR3 loop spans 17 amino acids. The DNA for the CDR3 is TGTGCCAGGTCACCACCTGAACGACAGCCGTCCGCCTGGACCCAGTACTTC. Protein: CARSPPERQPSAWTQYF.

On this clonotype: At one of its ends the junction is not consistent with the germline gene, which may arise from a read error. This chain uses TRBV6-5 with TRBJ1-2; TRBD1 might be the D (5 bases). The length of the CDR3 is 13 residues. Germline V gene sequence: CDR1 MNHEY, CDR2 SVGAGI. The CDR3 DNA is TGTGCCTGCAGCCCCGGGGCAGACTATGGCTACACCTTT. Its protein product is CACSPGADYGYTF.

As concerns this clonotype: Because it lacks the conserved phenylalanine or tryptophan at the end, this CDR3 is likely a read error. The V gene is TRBV11-1, the J gene TRBJ2-5; D gene unclear. Looked up from germline, CDR1 is SGHAT and CDR2 is FQDESV (reference sequence). V was pared by 4 bases and J by 4 bases, with 25 bases between. The CDR3 length is 18 residues. The DNA of the CDR3 is TGTGCCAGCAGCTATTACCAGCCGGCGTTTGCGGATGGAGAGACCCAGTACCTC. The encoded protein is CASSYYQPAFADGETQYL.

This clonotype was observed a few times. This rearrangement joins TRBV11-2 to TRBJ2-5; 10 nucleotides match TRBD2. This CDR3 has 15 amino acids. J lost 2 bases, V lost 8 bases, and 8 bases had no gene match. Germline loops: CDR1 SGHAT, CDR2 FQNNGV. Here the CDR3 DNA reads TGTGCCAGCGGACCAGCGGGGGGGTATCAAGAGACCCAGTACTTC. Encoded protein: CASGPAGGYQETQYF. Together with reference TRBV11-2 and TRBJ2-5, the CDR3 gives the full variable domain: EAGVAQSPRYKIIEKRQSVAFWCNPISGHATLYWYQQILGQGPKLLIQFQNNGVVDDSQLPKDRFSAERLKGVDSTLKIQPAKLEDSAVYLCASGPAGGYQETQYFGPGTRLLVL.

This clonotype showed up just a few times. At one boundary the junction diverges from the germline segment, which might be a read error. The CDR3 coding sequence is TGCAACGTTGACTGGGACAGAGGATGCTCCTACGAGCAGTACTTC. This translates into CNVDWDRGCSYEQYF. The chain is built from TRBV29-1 and TRBJ2-7; the match to TRBD1 covers 7 bases. Per the germline V gene, CDR1 is SQVTM and CDR2 is ANQGSEA. This CDR3 region has 15 residues.

The chain employs TRBV11-2 and TRBJ1-1, with D possibly TRBD1 on 6 matching bases. Germline V gene sequence: CDR1 SGHAT, CDR2 FQNNGV. This CDR3 region has 16 residues. Trimming removed 6 bases at V and 0 bases at J, with 17 bases between. Here the CDR3 reads CASRSGDGDMNTEAFF. Written as DNA, the CDR3 is TGTGCCAGCAGATCCGGTGACGGGGACATGAACACTGAAGCTTTCTTT.